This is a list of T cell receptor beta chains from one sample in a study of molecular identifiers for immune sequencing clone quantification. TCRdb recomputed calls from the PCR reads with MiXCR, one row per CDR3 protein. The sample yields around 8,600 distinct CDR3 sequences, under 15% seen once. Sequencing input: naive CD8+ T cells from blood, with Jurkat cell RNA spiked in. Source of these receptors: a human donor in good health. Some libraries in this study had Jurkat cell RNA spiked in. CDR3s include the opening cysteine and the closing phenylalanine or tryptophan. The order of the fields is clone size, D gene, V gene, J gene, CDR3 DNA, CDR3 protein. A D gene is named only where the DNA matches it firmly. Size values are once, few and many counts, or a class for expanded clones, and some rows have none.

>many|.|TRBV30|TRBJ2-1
TGTGCCTGGAGTGTATACCCAGGCGTCAGGGTCGGTGAGCAGTTCTTC
CAWSVYPGVRVGEQFF
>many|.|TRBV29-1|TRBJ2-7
TGCAGCGTTGAAGGGTCCGAGACCTTCTACGAGCAGTACTTC
CSVEGSETFYEQYF
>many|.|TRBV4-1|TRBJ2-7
TGCGCCAGCAGCCAAGGTACAGGTTACGAGCAGTACTTC
CASSQGTGYEQYF
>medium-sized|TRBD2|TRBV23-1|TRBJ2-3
TGCGCCAGCAGTCACCTCCCACTAGCGGGAGGCCCGAGAGCAACAGATACGCAGTATTTT
CASSHLPLAGGPRATDTQYF
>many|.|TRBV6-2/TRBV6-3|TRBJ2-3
TGTGCCAGCACCAAGGACTACCTAAGCACAGATACGCAGTATTTT
CASTKDYLSTDTQYF
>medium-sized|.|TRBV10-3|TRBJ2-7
TGTGCCATCAGTGTTGGTGACAGCACCTACGAGCAGTACTTC
CAISVGDSTYEQYF
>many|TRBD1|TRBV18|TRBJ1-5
TGTGCCAGCTCGGATCCGGGACAGGGTGTGCCGGGGTATCAGCCCCAGCATTTT
CASSDPGQGVPGYQPQHF
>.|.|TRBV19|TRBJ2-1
TGTGCCAGTAGTATAGCGACGCAGGCGAAGAATGAGCAGTTCTTC
CASSIATQAKNEQFF
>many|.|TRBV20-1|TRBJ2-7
TGCAGTGCTAGAGATTGGGCGGCGAGCTCCTACGAGCAGTACTTC
CSARDWAASSYEQYF
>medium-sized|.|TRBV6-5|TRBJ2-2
TGTGCCAGCAGTTACTCGTACAGGGTGAACACCGGGGAGCTGTTTTTT
CASSYSYRVNTGELFF
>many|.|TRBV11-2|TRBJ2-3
TGTGCCAGCAGCTTAGATACCACTAGTTGGTCCTTACCCACAGATACGCAGTATTTT
CASSLDTTSWSLPTDTQYF
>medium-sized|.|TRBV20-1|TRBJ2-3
TGCAGTGCTAGAGATCTTACCCTGGGCCCAGATACGCAGTATTTT
CSARDLTLGPDTQYF
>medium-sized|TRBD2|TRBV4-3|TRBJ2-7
TGCGCCAGCAGCCAAGATTGGACTAGCGGGGGCTACGAGCAGTACTTC
CASSQDWTSGGYEQYF
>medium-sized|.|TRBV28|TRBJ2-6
TGTGCCAGCAGGCACAGGGCACCGGGGGCCAACGTCCTGACTTTC
CASRHRAPGANVLTF
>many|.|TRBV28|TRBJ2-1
TGTGCCAGCTTTGGGGGCGGTGGGAGTTACTCCTACAATGAGCAGTTCTTC
CASFGGGGSYSYNEQFF
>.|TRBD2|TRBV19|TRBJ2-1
TGTGCCAGTAGTATCACTAGCGGAGAGTGCAATGAGCAGTTCTTC
CASSITSGECNEQFF
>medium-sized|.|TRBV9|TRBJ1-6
TGTGCCAGCAGCGTAGGCGATTCACCCCTCCACTTT
CASSVGDSPLHF
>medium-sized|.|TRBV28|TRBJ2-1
TGTGCCAGCAGTCCATCCCTGAGCTCCTACAATGAGCAGTTCTTC
CASSPSLSSYNEQFF
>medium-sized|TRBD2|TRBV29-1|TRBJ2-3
TGCAGCGTTCTGCTAGCGGAGGTTAGCACAGATACGCAGTATTTT
CSVLLAEVSTDTQYF
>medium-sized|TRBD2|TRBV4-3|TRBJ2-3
TGCGCCAGCAGCCAGACTAGCGGCACTAGCACAGATACGCAGTATTTT
CASSQTSGTSTDTQYF
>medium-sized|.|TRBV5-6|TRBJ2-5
TGTGCCAGCACCCCGAGGATGCAAGAGACCCAGTACTTC
CASTPRMQETQYF
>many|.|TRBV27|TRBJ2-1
TGTGCCAGCACCTCGGTTGGTGGGAGTTCCTACAATGAGCAGTTCTTC
CASTSVGGSSYNEQFF
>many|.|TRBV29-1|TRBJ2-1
TGCAGCGTTGAAGTGCCAGGGACCACCTACAATGAGCAGTTCTTC
CSVEVPGTTYNEQFF
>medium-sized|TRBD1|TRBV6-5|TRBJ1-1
TGTGCCAGCAGTTTGGGACAGGGTTACACTGAAGCTTTCTTT
CASSLGQGYTEAFF
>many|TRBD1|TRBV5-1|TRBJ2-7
TGCGCCAGCAGCTTGGAACAGGGGTTTTACGAGCAGTACTTC
CASSLEQGFYEQYF
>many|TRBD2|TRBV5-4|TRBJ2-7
TGTGCCAGCAGCCCCGGACTAGACTACGAGCAGTACTTC
CASSPGLDYEQYF
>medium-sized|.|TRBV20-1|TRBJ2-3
TGCAGTGCTAGCCCCATAAGCAGGGCCACAGATACGCAGTATTTT
CSASPISRATDTQYF
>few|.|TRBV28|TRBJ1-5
TGTGCCAGCATTATGCAGGGTGGCCATCAGCCCCAGCATTTT
CASIMQGGHQPQHF
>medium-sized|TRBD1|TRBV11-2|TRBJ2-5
TGTGCCAGCAGCTTAGGGAATCGATTAGGGACAGGGGATGAAGAGACCCAGTACTTC
CASSLGNRLGTGDEETQYF
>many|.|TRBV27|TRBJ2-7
TGTGCCAGCAGTCCCTTCGACGGCTACGAGCAGTACTTC
CASSPFDGYEQYF
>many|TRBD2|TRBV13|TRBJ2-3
TGTGCCAGCAGCTTAGGTGGCGGGGGGCCCTCAGGTACGCAGTATTTT
CASSLGGGGPSGTQYF
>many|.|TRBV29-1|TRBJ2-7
TGCAGCGTTGAAGTCAACGGGGTCGGAAACGAGCAGTACTTC
CSVEVNGVGNEQYF
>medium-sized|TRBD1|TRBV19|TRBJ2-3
TGTGCCAGTAGCGGACAGGGCCTAGCAGATACGCAGTATTTT
CASSGQGLADTQYF
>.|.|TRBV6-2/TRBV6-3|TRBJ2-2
TGTGCCAGCAGTTCTTTCCGGACAACTAACACCGGGGAGCTGTCTTTT
CASSSFRTTNTGELSF
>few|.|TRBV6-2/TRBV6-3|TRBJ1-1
TGTGCCAGCAGTTCCCCCCGGACAGTGAACACTGAAGCTTTCTTT
CASSSPRTVNTEAFF
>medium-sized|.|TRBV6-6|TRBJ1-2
TGTGCCAGCACAACAAGGGATTCCTATGGCTACACCTTC
CASTTRDSYGYTF
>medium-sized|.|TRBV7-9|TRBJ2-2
TGTGCCAGCAGCTTAGGCGACAGGCCGGCCGGGGAGCTGTTTTTT
CASSLGDRPAGELFF
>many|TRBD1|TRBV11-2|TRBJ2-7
TGTGCCAGCAGCGTACAGGGGGGCGGCTACGAGCAGTACTTC
CASSVQGGGYEQYF
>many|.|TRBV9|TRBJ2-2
TGTGCCAGCAGCGTAGTGAGTCCCGGGGGGCTGTTTTTT
CASSVVSPGGLFF
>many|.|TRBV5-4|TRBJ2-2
TGTGCCAGCAGTTCAGCCCCCGGGGAGCTGTTTTTT
CASSSAPGELFF
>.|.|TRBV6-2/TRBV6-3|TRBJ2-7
TGTGCCAGCAGTTACTCGTCCGCCTACGAGCAGTACTTC
CASSYSSAYEQYF
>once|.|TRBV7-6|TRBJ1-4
TGTGGCAGCAGCTTAGCCCCAGGGGCAACTAATGAAAAACTGTTTTTT
CGSSLAPGATNEKLFF
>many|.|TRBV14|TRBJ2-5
TGTGCCAGCAGCCAAGGGGTCGGGAAGACCCAGTACTTC
CASSQGVGKTQYF
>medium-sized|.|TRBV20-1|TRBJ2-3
TGCAGTGCTACTACCAGGCGGGGGCCGTATACATCGCAGTATTTT
CSATTRRGPYTSQYF
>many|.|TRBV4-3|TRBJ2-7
TGCGCCAGCAGCCAAATGGGGGGGGGCGGAGAGCAGTACTTC
CASSQMGGGGEQYF
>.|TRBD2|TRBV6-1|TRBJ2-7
TGTGCCAGCAGTGACAGCCATCGACTAGCGGGAGACGAGCAATACTTC
CASSDSHRLAGDEQYF
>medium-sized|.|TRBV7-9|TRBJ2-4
TGTGCCAGCAGCCGGCAGGGTGAAAACATTCAGTACTTC
CASSRQGENIQYF
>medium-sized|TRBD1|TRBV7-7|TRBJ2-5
TGTGCCAGCAGCGCCACCCCAGGGGGCCAAGAGACCCAGTACTTC
CASSATPGGQETQYF
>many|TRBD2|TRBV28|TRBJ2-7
TGTGCCAGCAGTTTAGGGACTAGCGGGAGTCTCTACGAGCAGTACTTC
CASSLGTSGSLYEQYF
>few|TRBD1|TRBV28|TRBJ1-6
TGTGCCAGCAGTTTCCGACAGGGGGCGGTGCTCGAATATAATTCACCCCTCCACTTT
CASSFRQGAVLEYNSPLHF
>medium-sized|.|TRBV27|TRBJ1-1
TGTGCCAGTCGGGGGTATGCTGAAGCTTTCTTT
CASRGYAEAFF
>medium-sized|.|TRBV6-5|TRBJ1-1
TGTGCCAGCAGTACACTGGACACCCGAAACACTGAAGCTTTCTTT
CASSTLDTRNTEAFF
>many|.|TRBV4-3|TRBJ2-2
TGCGCCAGCAGCCATGCGGGGGCCGGCTCCGGGGAGCTGTTTTTT
CASSHAGAGSGELFF
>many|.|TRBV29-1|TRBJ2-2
TGCAGCGGGCTAGGGGCCACCGGGGAGCTGTTTTTT
CSGLGATGELFF
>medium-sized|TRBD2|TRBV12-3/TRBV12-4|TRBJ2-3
TGTGCCAGCAGACAAGGACTAGTTAGCACAGATACGCAGTATTTT
CASRQGLVSTDTQYF
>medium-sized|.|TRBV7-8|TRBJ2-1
TGTGCCAGCAGCCCGACCTGGAATGAGCAGTTCTTC
CASSPTWNEQFF
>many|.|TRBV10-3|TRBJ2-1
TGTGCCATCAGGGGGGACTCTTTCCCCCTCTCTCCCGATGAGCAGTTCTTC
CAIRGDSFPLSPDEQFF
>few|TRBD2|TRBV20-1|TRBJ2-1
TGCAGTGCTAGTAAGTTCCAGCGGGATTACAATGAGCAGTTCTTC
CSASKFQRDYNEQFF
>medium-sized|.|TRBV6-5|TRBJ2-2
TGTGCCAGCAGTTACTCGCCGGGGTCCGGGGAGCTGTTTTTT
CASSYSPGSGELFF
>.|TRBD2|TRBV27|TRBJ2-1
TGTGTCAGCAGTTACCGCGGGGGGGGTACCTACAATGAGCAGTTCTTC
CVSSYRGGGTYNEQFF